This is a list of T cell receptor beta chains from one sample in a study of T-cell reconstitution after alpha-beta-depleted transplantation in children. Via MiXCR, TCRdb re-called the PCR reads, giving one row per CDR3 protein. This sample has about 610,000 distinct CDR3 sequences, with roughly a tenth found just once. This specimen consisted of PBMCs from the stem cell graft donor, obtained from the stem cell graft. The receptors were sampled from a human donor who donated a stem cell graft to a child with acute myeloid leukemia. Each CDR3 is given with its conserved first and last residue. The D gene is left open where the match is weak. Clone size, where shown, is once, few, many, or a class for clones that have expanded.

j_call clone_size v_call d_call cdr3_aa cdr3_nt
TRBJ2-7 few TRBV3-1 - CASSPTPGVYEQYF TGTGCCAGCAGCCCCACCCCGGGGGTCTACGAGCAGTACTTC
TRBJ2-7 few TRBV18 TRBD1 CASSEDRESYEQYF TGTGCCAGCTCGGAAGACAGGGAGAGCTACGAGCAGTACTTC
TRBJ1-1 few TRBV4-2 - CASSTTQKGRIEMNTEAFF TGTGCCAGCAGCACCACCCAAAAGGGGCGAATAGAGATGAACACTGAAGCTTTCTTT
TRBJ1-1 many TRBV29-1 - CSVASRVQNTEAFF TGCAGCGTTGCCTCCCGGGTTCAGAACACTGAAGCTTTCTTT
TRBJ2-3 - TRBV2 - CASNTGRPDTQYF TGTGCCAGCAACACAGGGCGACCAGATACGCAGTATTTT
TRBJ2-2 few TRBV20-1 - CSARDYLTGELFF TGCAGTGCTCGTGACTACCTCACCGGGGAGCTGTTTTTT
TRBJ2-2 - TRBV10-3 - CAISEGLVTGELFF TGTGCCATCAGTGAGGGACTCGTCACCGGGGAGCTGTTTTTT
TRBJ1-2 - TRBV12-3/TRBV12-4 TRBD1 CASSLDRGGYYTF TGTGCCAGCAGCCTCGACAGGGGAGGTTACTACACCTTC
TRBJ2-3 many TRBV5-1 - CASKYGITDTQYF TGCGCCAGCAAGTACGGGATCACAGATACGCAGTATTTT
TRBJ1-1 few TRBV5-1 - CASSLIPGSPEAFF TGCGCCAGCAGCTTGATCCCCGGTTCTCCTGAAGCTTTCTTT
TRBJ2-1 few TRBV9 TRBD2 CASSVGTSVEGEQFF TGTGCCAGCAGCGTAGGGACTAGCGTGGAAGGGGAGCAGTTCTTC
TRBJ1-1 - TRBV30 - CAWRGNTEAFF TGTGCCTGGAGGGGTAACACTGAAGCTTTCTTT
TRBJ2-7 few TRBV5-1 - CASRITSEQYF TGCGCCAGCAGGATTACGAGCGAGCAGTACTTC
TRBJ1-5 many TRBV7-2 - CASSLAGTDQPQHF TGTGCCAGCAGCTTAGCTGGCACCGATCAGCCCCAGCATTTT
TRBJ2-7 few TRBV28 TRBD2 CASSPTLAGREQYF TGTGCCAGCAGTCCGACCTTAGCGGGACGGGAGCAGTACTTC
TRBJ2-6 - TRBV11-1 TRBD1 CASSKGQGSTYRANVLTF TGTGCCAGCAGCAAGGGACAGGGGTCAACGTATCGGGCCAACGTCCTGACTTTC
TRBJ2-7 - TRBV4-2 - CASSQEASMGEQYF TGTGCCAGCAGCCAAGAAGCGTCCATGGGCGAGCAGTACTTC
TRBJ2-1 few TRBV20-1 TRBD1 CSAHGQALYNEQFF TGCAGTGCTCACGGACAGGCGCTTTACAATGAGCAGTTCTTC
TRBJ2-1 - TRBV3-1 - CASSQPNRDEQFF TGTGCCAGCAGCCAACCCAATCGCGATGAGCAGTTCTTC
TRBJ1-1 few TRBV20-1 TRBD1 CSAREQTGVDTEAFF TGCAGTGCTAGAGAACAGACAGGGGTGGACACTGAAGCTTTCTTT
TRBJ2-2 many TRBV9 - CASSLLGATGELFF TGTGCCAGCAGTTTACTAGGGGCGACCGGGGAGCTGTTTTTT
TRBJ2-4 - TRBV20-1 - CSALTMGIQYF TGCAGTGCCCTGACCATGGGCATTCAGTACTTC
TRBJ1-1 few TRBV20-1 - CSAPTGPDRTEAFF TGCAGTGCTCCTACCGGGCCCGACAGGACTGAAGCTTTCTTT
TRBJ2-1 few TRBV18 - CASSPFAGVYNEQFF TGTGCCAGCTCACCTTTCGCAGGGGTCTACAATGAGCAGTTCTTC
TRBJ2-7 few TRBV20-1 TRBD1 CSARDMDRVHEQYF TGCAGTGCTAGAGATATGGACAGGGTCCACGAGCAGTACTTC